This T cell receptor beta chain was documented in a study of T cells in Graves' hyperthyroidism and ophthalmopathy. Study background: Peripheral blood collection took place at initial diagnosis, before any treatment.

Study-wide points: Within blood appeared most thyroid clonotypes that had expanded above 0.001.

This clonotype was recorded many times. Its antigen is undetermined. Pregnant or lactating patients were excluded, as were those with uncontrolled infection or other autoimmune disease. CDR3 length: 15 amino acids. V gave up 2 bases and J gave up 3 bases, with 12 bases separating them. What was amplified from RNA transcripts were TCR beta CDR3 regions. HTBI primers drove first-round RT-PCR of the TCR CDR3. TCRdb processed the multiplex PCR reads anew with MiXCR; each CDR3 protein has one entry. The repertoire includes approximately 720,000 distinct CDR3 sequences, roughly 20% of them detected once, and 16% sits in the top ten.

This TCR came from a woman aged 50 to 60 with Graves' hyperthyroidism that later progressed to Graves' ophthalmopathy. The chain links TRBV12-3 or TRBV12-4 to TRBJ2-3, with D hard to call. Source material: blood. The CDR3 region has the DNA TGTGCCAGCAGTTTAAGGATCTTCGATACAGATACGCAGTATTTT. Encoded protein: CASSLRIFDTDTQYF.